These T cell receptor beta chains were read from a single sample in a study of cytomegalovirus exposure and HLA in healthy donors. Data came from immunoSEQ multiplex PCR; TCRdb stores just in-frame clones and leaves some out. The repertoire holds over 95,000 clones, roughly three quarters seen once, with roughly 2% in the top ten. The specimen sequenced was PBMCs. All receptors come from a middle-aged man in good health and CMV-seronegative. The CDR3 runs from the conserved cysteine through the conserved F or W. The order of the fields is V gene, CDR3 protein.

TRBV5-1 CASSWSSGANVLTF
TRBV4-3 CASSQSGRVNEQFF
TRBV2 CASTTAWGRTDTQYF
TRBV7-2 CASTEYGGNVGELFF
TRBV4-1 CASSQLGQGLLSYNEQFF
TRBV7-9 CASSLSRSTDTQYF
TRBV7-6 CASSLEGGGNQPQHF
TRBV28 CASSFDYAALGSGNTIYF
TRBV7-9 CASSAIRGQGYEQYF
TRBV30 CAWTRAGSNGNTIYF
TRBV6-5 CASSYVWGRTDTQYF
TRBV28 CASSSHQTGNSGNTIYF
TRBV14 CASSQGTSTDTQYF
TRBV7-9 CSSSLDGRQGNYGYTF
TRBV7-6 CASSRGSENEQFF
TRBV6-1 CASSENRPGPMQFF
TRBV16 CASSRNKNQPQHF
TRBV5-6 CASREGGVNEQFF
TRBV5-8 CASSFRGSTDTQYF
TRBV6-5 CASSYGTSGSNEQFF
TRBV9 CASRPGQNSGNTIYF
TRBV10-3 CAISSLRPGSEAFF
TRBV5-4 CASSLGQGVGNSPLHF
TRBV7-9 CASGPTGGEKLFF
TRBV4-3 CASSQAVVGRQPQHF
TRBV6-6 CASSYLNQGNTEAFF
TRBV28 CASRRTGGFNEQFF
TRBV7-9 CASTLASGAFSPLHF
TRBV30 CAWAPGLAGDTQYF
TRBV19 CASSPHQTRYGYTF
TRBV27 CASSLIGPNTEAFF
TRBV27 CASSFSQTYEQYF
TRBV9 CASSPTVVSGYTF
TRBV7-9 CSSSATGGEQYF
TRBV4-1 CASSQQWSGGEQFF
TRBV7-8 CASSLSGSYGYTF
TRBV5-1 CASSLDGQGTSEAFF
TRBV5-4 CASSFRTANYGYTF
TRBV28 CASSLDGRGRGSTSYTF
TRBV14 CASSQDSTGELFF
TRBV9 CASSPDPAGTGELFF
TRBV11-2 CASSFMGGMGYTF
TRBV7-2 CASSLVAGGEQPQHF
TRBV6-1 CASSGTQGGYGYTF
TRBV5-1 CASSLRASGSQETQYF
TRBV6-1 CASSEPGHRNTEAFF
TRBV4-3 CASSQESRGPSTEAFF
TRBV6-5 CASSYSSRAYGYTF
TRBV28 CASSAPGTGTEKLFF
TRBV28 CASSLQGKTNEKLFF
TRBV5-4 CASSLRAGRGEKLFF
TRBV5-1 CASSLVPGVDNQPQHF
TRBV7-9 CSSSLGLAGEVHTDTQYF
TRBV7-9 CASSPRSGTYNEQFF